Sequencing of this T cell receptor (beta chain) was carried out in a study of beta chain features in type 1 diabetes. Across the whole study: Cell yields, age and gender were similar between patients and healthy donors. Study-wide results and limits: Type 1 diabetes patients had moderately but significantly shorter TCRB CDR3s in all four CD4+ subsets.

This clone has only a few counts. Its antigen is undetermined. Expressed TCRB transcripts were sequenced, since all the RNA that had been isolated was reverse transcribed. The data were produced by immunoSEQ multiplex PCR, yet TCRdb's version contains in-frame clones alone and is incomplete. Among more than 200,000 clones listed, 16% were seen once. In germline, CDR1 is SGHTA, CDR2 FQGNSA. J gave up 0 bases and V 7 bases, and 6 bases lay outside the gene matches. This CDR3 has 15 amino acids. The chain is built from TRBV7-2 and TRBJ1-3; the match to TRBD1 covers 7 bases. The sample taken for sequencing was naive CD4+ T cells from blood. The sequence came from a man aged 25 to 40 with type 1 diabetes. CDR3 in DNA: TGTGCCAGCAAGAGACAGGGCCCCTCTGGAAACACCATATATTTT. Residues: CASKRQGPSGNTIYF.